This T cell receptor beta chain was sequenced for a study of T cells after yellow fever vaccination. As regards this clonotype: Its antigen is not known.

The study's findings and limits: A small proportion of clonotypes was detected in both the CD4 and CD8 compartments.

The junction had 6 bases not matched to a gene; V was cut back by 5 bases and J by 4 bases. The germline gives CDR1 SEHNR, CDR2 FQNEAQ (reference sequence). This CDR3 has 16 amino acids. TCRdb analysed the 5' RACE reads with MiXCR anew, one entry per CDR3 protein. The sample lists about 370,000 distinct CDR3 sequences; roughly 10% were seen once. The rearrangement uses TRBV7-9 and TRBJ2-3, with 13 bases matching TRBD2. The source is a man younger than 35 who received the YFV17D yellow fever vaccine. The sequences come from PBMCs, collected on the day of the first yellow fever vaccination. CDR3 DNA sequence: TGTGCCAGCAGCACCGGGACTAGCGGGGTCGCAGATACGCAGTATTTT. This encodes CASSTGTSGVADTQYF.